This T cell receptor (beta chain) was recorded in a study of T cells after yellow fever vaccination. The 5'RACE template-switching step produced TCR cDNA and added a universal primer site and UMIs. MiXCR was run by TCRdb on the 5' RACE reads, yielding one entry per CDR3 protein. The repertoire holds some 350,000 distinct CDR3 sequences, with approximately 4.2% as singletons. V lost 2 bases and J 5 bases, leaving 5 bases between the germline ends. Germline V gene sequence: CDR1 SGHRS, CDR2 YFSETQ. The CDR3 has 12 residues. Details on this clonotype: The antigen is unknown.

Study observations and caveats: Clonotypes shared by both compartments, CD4 and CD8, made up a small share. The study noted that FACS-sorted repertoires could contain abundant clonotypes contaminating from the bulk population. By day 5 rather than day 15, the secondary response had peaked, though it was weaker.

The receptor was derived from a man younger than 35 who received the YFV17D yellow fever vaccine. This chain joins TRBV5-1 and TRBJ2-1; D ambiguous. Sequencing used PBMCs, obtained 5 days after the yellow fever booster vaccination. CDR3 protein: CASSFLDNEQFF. CDR3 coding DNA: TGCGCCAGCAGCTTCCTAGACAATGAGCAGTTCTTC.